This T cell receptor (beta chain) is drawn from a study of CD4 T cells in relation to SARS-CoV-2 and coronaviruses. Study overall: The negative reference was HIV-1 Nef peptide pool or peptide-free culture.

Measured with immunoSEQ multiplex PCR; TCRdb has only the in-frame clones, and not every one. The table has around 18,000 clones, around 74% seen once. The unexposed donors gave CD4+ T cells in 2011-2018, prior to COVID-19. After about 10 days of culture, CD4+ T cells were isolated. In its sample, this clone was seen once. Its antigen is as yet unknown. The sequenced sample consisted of CD4+ T cells from PBMCs, cultured in vitro. The TCR was taken from a human donor in good health.

CDR3 residues: CAISEWGTDSNQPQHF. The CDR3 DNA reads TGTGCCATCAGTGAGTGGGGGACCGATAGCAATCAGCCCCAGCATTTT. The chain has TRBV10-3 and TRBJ1-5, with D possibly being TRBD1 (5 bases). This CDR3 region has 16 residues. V lost 1 base and J 0 bases, leaving 10 bases between the germline ends. The germline gives CDR1 ENHRY, CDR2 SYGVKD.